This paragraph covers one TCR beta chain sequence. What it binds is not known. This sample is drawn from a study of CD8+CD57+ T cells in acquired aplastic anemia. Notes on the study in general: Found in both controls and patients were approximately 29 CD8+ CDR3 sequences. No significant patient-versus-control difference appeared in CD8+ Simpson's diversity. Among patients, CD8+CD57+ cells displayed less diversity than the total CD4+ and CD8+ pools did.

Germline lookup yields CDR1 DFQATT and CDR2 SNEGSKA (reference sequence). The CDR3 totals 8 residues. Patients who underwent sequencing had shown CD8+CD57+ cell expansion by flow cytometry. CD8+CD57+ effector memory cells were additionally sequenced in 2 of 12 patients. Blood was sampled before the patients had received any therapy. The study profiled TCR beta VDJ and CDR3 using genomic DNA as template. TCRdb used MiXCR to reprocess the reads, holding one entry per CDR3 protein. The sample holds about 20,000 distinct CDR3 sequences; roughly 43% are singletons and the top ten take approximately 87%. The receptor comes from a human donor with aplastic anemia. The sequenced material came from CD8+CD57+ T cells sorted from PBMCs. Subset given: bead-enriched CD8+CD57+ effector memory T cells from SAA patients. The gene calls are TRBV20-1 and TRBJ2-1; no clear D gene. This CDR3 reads CIMDEQFF. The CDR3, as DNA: TGCATTATGGATGAGCAGTTCTTC.